A selection of T cell receptor beta chains follows, all from one sample in a study of blood T cell repertoires in COVID-19. Here immunoSEQ multiplex PCR was the method, and the copy in TCRdb shows in-frame clones only, minus some. The sample holds approximately 74,000 clones, 80% to 90% seen once. Material: peripheral blood. The source is an elderly woman with active or convalescent COVID-19. The CDR3 runs from the conserved cysteine through the conserved F or W. D genes are given only for firm matches. Clone size is given for some rows only: seen once, a few or many times, or a class if the clone is expanded.

TRBJ1-1	once	-	TRBV5-1	CASSPRLAGKDLNTEAFF	TGCGCCAGCAGCCCTAGATTGGCAGGGAAGGACCTGAACACTGAAGCTTTCTTT
TRBJ2-7	-	TRBD1	TRBV7-9	CASSLWTGYEQYF	TGTGCCAGCAGCTTATGGACAGGATACGAGCAGTACTTC
TRBJ1-4	-	TRBD1	TRBV5-8	CASNRDRDNEKLFF	TGTGCCAGCAACCGCGACAGGGATAATGAAAAACTGTTTTTT
TRBJ1-5	-	TRBD1	TRBV7-2	CASSLAGTGLQPQHF	TGTGCCAGCAGCTTAGCGGGGACAGGACTACAGCCCCAGCATTTT
TRBJ2-5	-	-	TRBV5-4	CASSRRDSAETQYF	TGTGCCAGCAGCCGCCGGGACTCCGCGGAGACCCAGTACTTC
TRBJ1-4	-	-	TRBV7-9	CASSDAGRVEKLFF	TGTGCCAGCAGCGACGCGGGCCGAGTGGAAAAACTGTTTTTT
TRBJ1-5	once	TRBD1	TRBV10-3	CAISPDRGRDQPQHF	TGTGCCATCAGTCCAGACAGGGGGCGCGATCAGCCCCAGCATTTT
TRBJ1-5	-	-	TRBV6-5	CASTPGGNQPQHF	TGTGCCAGCACCCCGGGTGGGAATCAGCCCCAGCATTTT
TRBJ2-7	-	-	TRBV5-1	CASSLSYGFSPSYEQYF	TGCGCCAGCAGCTTGTCTTATGGCTTCTCTCCTTCCTACGAGCAGTACTTC
TRBJ1-1	once	-	TRBV6-2/TRBV6-3	CASSYRGGRTEAFF	TGTGCCAGCAGTTACCGCGGGGGGCGGACTGAAGCTTTCTTT
TRBJ2-3	-	-	TRBV9	CASSPSARGSTDTQYF	TGTGCCAGCAGCCCCTCCGCCCGGGGGAGCACAGATACGCAGTATTTT
TRBJ1-1	-	-	TRBV6-2/TRBV6-3	CASSYYSGVAEAFF	TGTGCCAGCAGTTACTACTCGGGGGTGGCTGAAGCTTTCTTT
TRBJ1-5	-	TRBD1	TRBV5-1	CASSLTGDNQPQHF	TGCGCCAGCAGCTTGACAGGGGACAATCAGCCCCAGCATTTT
TRBJ1-2	-	-	TRBV9	CASSAPPGSGYNYGYTF	TGTGCCAGCAGCGCCCCACCAGGGTCAGGGTATAACTATGGCTACACCTTC
TRBJ1-4	few	-	TRBV6-1	CASSERGSNEKLFF	TGTGCCAGCAGTGAACGGGGATCTAATGAAAAACTGTTTTTT
TRBJ2-1	-	TRBD2	TRBV5-1	CASSRRATSGDNEQFF	TGCGCCAGCAGCCGGAGGGCGACTAGCGGGGACAATGAGCAGTTCTTC
TRBJ1-2	-	-	TRBV5-6	CASSLRTVNYGYTF	TGTGCCAGCAGCTTGCGGACAGTCAACTATGGCTACACCTTC
TRBJ2-3	-	-	TRBV7-9	CASSVHTDTQYF	TGTGCCAGCAGCGTCCACACAGATACGCAGTATTTT
TRBJ2-1	-	TRBD2	TRBV7-8	CASSLFSSGRAGNEQFF	TGTGCCAGCAGCTTATTCAGTAGCGGGAGGGCGGGCAATGAGCAGTTCTTC
TRBJ1-5	-	TRBD1	TRBV18	CASSPSTGVNNQPQHF	TGTGCCAGCTCACCATCAACAGGGGTCAACAATCAGCCCCAGCATTTT
TRBJ1-5	-	-	TRBV6-6	CASSYSGQGGQPQHF	TGTGCCAGCAGTTACTCTGGGCAGGGTGGTCAGCCCCAGCATTTT
TRBJ1-4	-	-	TRBV30	CARDATNEKLFF	TGTGCCCGCGATGCAACTAATGAAAAACTGTTTTTT
TRBJ2-1	-	-	TRBV7-3	CASSLPGENEQFF	TGTGCCAGCAGCTTACCCGGTGAGAATGAGCAGTTCTTC